A single T cell receptor beta chain is shown here with its context. The sample comes from a study of blood T cell repertoires in COVID-19. Overall study: Sites in the United States, Italy and Spain provided acute and convalescent COVID-19 samples. Sources were T cells, B-cell-depleted T cells, or PBMCs; the material itself was cDNA or gDNA.

The CDR3 spans 15 residues. Per germline, CDR1 SGHAT and CDR2 FQNNGV. Trimming cost V 4 bases and J 4 bases; bases outside gene matches: 5. As originally analysed: Reference gene primer amplification yielded estimated nucleated cell counts. Clones were sequenced by immunoSEQ multiplex PCR, and TCRdb holds only the in-frame ones, with some missing. The V and J calls and clone size were taken over from that table, and D and trimming were inferred from the DNA. This repertoire shows tens of thousands of clones, 82% found once; its top ten account for about 41%. The TCR sequence derives from a human donor in a cohort sampled during active COVID-19. The sequencing sample was made of peripheral blood. V is TRBV11-2 and J is TRBJ2-2, with TRBD1 matching over 8 bases. CDR3 coding DNA: TGTGCCAGCAGCTCTCAGGGGGCGGTCACCGGGGAGCTGTTTTTT. Its protein product is CASSSQGAVTGELFF.